This TCR beta chain was recorded in a study of T-cell reconstitution after alpha-beta-depleted transplantation in children. This clonotype was found many times. The target antigen is unknown. Study conclusions and caveats: A year post-transplant, T-cell counts and diversity derived mostly from newly produced T cells. Where some patients showed high TCRbeta diversity at day 60, it came from recipient T cells and thymic progenitors that had survived.

CDR3 length: 14 residues. The V end was cut by 5 bases, the J end by 0 bases, with 11 bases between. From germline, CDR1 is SEHNR and CDR2 FQNEAQ (reference sequence). TCRbeta library construction was performed incorporating unique molecular identifiers. TCRdb called the PCR reads again in MiXCR, with one record for every CDR3 protein. The repertoire consists of roughly 200,000 distinct CDR3 sequences, with approximately 10% occurring once and the leading ten covering about 30%. The TCR was taken from a child less than two years old with acute myeloid leukemia, due to receive a stem cell transplant. The chain recombines TRBV7-9 with TRBJ2-7, with a tentative D call TRBD2 (5 bases). The source was PBMCs, collected before TCRalphabeta/CD19-depleted stem cell transplant. CDR3 region: CASSPPGISYEQYF. The CDR3 DNA reads as TGTGCCAGCAGCCCCCCGGGAATCTCCTACGAGCAGTACTTC.